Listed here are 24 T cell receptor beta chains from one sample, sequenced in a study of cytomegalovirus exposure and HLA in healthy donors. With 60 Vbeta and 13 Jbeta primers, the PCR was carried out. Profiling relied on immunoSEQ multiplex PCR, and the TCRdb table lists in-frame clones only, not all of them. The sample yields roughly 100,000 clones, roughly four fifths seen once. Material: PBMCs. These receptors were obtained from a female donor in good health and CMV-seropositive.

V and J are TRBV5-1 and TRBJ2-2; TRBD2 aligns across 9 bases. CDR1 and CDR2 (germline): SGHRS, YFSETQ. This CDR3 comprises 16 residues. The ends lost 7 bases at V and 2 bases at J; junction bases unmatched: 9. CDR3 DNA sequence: TGCGCCAGCGAGGGCGGAGCGGGGGGTAACACCGGGGAGCTGTTTTTT. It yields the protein CASEGGAGGNTGELFF.

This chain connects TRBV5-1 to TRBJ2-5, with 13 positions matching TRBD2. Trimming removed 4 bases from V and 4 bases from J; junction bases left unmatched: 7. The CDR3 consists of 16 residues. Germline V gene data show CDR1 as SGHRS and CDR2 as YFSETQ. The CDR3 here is CASSRTSGSRGETQYF. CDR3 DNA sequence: TGCGCCAGCAGCCGGACTAGCGGGAGCAGGGGAGAGACCCAGTACTTC.

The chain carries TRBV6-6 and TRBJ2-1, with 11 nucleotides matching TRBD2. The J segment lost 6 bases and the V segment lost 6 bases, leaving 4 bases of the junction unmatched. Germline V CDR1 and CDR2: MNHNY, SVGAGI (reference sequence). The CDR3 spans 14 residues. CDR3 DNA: TGTGCCAGCAGCGTAGCGGGAGGGGTCAATGAGCAGTTCTTC. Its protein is CASSVAGGVNEQFF.

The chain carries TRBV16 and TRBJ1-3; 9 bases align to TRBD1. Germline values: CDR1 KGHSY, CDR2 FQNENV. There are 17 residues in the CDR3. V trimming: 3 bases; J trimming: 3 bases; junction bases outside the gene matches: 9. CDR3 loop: CASSHRTGDPHGNTIYF. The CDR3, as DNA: TGTGCCAGCAGCCATAGGACAGGGGATCCCCATGGAAACACCATATATTTT.

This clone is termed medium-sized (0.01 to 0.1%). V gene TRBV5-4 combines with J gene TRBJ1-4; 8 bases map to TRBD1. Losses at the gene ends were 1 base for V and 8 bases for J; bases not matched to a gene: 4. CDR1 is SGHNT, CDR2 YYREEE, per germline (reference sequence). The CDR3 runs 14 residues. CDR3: CASSLNAGGEKLFF. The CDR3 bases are TGTGCCAGCAGCTTGAACGCAGGGGGCGAAAAACTGTTTTTT.

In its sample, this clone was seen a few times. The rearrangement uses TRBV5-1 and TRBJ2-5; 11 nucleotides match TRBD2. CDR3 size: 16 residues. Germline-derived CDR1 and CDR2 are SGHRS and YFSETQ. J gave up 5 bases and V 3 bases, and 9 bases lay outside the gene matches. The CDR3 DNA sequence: TGCGCCAGCAGCTCAACTCTAGCGGGGGGAAGGGAGACCCAGTACTTC. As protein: CASSSTLAGGRETQYF.

CDR3 bases: TGTGCCAGCAGCTTAGGTCCAGGGAACCCTCGCTACGAGCAGTACTTC. This gives the protein CASSLGPGNPRYEQYF. The chain uses TRBV11-2 and TRBJ2-7, with D possibly being TRBD1 (5 bases). The germline V gene encodes CDR1 SGHAT and CDR2 FQNNGV. CDR3 length: 16 residues. Trimming took 1 base from V and 3 from J, leaving 16 bases between them.

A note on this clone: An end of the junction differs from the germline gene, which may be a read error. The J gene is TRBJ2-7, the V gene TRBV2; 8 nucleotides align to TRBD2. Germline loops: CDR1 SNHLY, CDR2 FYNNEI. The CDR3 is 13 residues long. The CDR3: CASSEAGQRELHF. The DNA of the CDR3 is TGTGCCAGCAGTGAAGCGGGCCAGCGGGAGTTGCACTTC.

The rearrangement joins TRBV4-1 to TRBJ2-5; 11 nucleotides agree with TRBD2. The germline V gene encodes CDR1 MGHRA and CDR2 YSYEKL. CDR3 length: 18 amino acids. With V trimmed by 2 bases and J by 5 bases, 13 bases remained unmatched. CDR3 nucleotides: TGCGCCAGCAGCCAATATCTTAGCGGGGGGGCCATAATTGAGACCCAGTACTTC. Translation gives CASSQYLSGGAIIETQYF.

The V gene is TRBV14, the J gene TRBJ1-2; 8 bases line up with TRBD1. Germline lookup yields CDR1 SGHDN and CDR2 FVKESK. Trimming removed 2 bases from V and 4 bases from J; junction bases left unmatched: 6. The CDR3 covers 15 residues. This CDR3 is CASSQTRTGPYGYTF. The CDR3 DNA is TGTGCCAGCAGCCAAACACGGACAGGGCCCTATGGCTACACCTTC.

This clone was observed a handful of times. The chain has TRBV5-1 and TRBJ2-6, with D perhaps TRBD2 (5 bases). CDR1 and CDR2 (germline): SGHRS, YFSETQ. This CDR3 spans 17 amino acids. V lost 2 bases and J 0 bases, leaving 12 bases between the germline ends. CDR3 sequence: CASSLYEGSSGANVLTF. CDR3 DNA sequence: TGCGCCAGCAGCTTATACGAGGGCTCCTCTGGGGCCAACGTCCTGACTTTC.

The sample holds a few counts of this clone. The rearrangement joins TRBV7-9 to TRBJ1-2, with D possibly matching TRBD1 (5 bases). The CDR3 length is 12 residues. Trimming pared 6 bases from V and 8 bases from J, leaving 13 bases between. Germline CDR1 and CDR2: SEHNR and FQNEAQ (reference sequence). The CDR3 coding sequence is TGTGCCAGCAGTGGGGCCAGGGTAGGCTACACCTTC. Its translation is CASSGARVGYTF.

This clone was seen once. The CDR3 nucleotides are TGCGCCAGCAGCGTCCTAGCGGGGGGCACCGGGGAGCTGTTTTTT. It specifies CASSVLAGGTGELFF. J is TRBJ2-2 and V is TRBV5-1, with TRBD2 matching over 11 bases. CDR1 and CDR2 (germline): SGHRS, YFSETQ. Trimming at V came to 4 bases and at J to 4 bases, leaving 3 bases not matched to a gene. The CDR3 runs 15 residues.

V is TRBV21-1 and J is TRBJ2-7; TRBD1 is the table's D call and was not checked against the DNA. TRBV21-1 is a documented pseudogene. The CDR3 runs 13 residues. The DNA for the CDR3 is TGTGCCAGCAGCGGGGGACAGGGCCGCGAGCAGTACTTC. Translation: CASSGGQGREQYF.

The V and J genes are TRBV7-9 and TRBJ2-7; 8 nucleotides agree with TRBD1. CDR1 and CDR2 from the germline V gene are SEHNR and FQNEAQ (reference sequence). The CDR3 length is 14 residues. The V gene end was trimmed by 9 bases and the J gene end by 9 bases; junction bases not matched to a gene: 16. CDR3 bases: TGTGCCAGTACTTCCCTGGGCAGGGGGCCGCGGCAGTACTTC. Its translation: CASTSLGRGPRQYF.

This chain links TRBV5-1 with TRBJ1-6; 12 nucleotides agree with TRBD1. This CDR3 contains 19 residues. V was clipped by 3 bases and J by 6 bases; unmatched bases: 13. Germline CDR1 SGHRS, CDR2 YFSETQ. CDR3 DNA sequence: TGCGCCAGCAGCTATGTCCCGGGACAGGGGGCAACGAGTAATTCACCCCTCCACTTT. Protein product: CASSYVPGQGATSNSPLHF.

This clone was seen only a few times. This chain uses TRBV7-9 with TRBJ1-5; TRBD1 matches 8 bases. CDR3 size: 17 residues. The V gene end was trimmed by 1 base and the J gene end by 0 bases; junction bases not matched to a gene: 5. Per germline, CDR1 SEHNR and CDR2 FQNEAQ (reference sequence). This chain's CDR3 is CASSLVRGLNSNQPQHF. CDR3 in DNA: TGTGCCAGCAGCTTAGTCAGGGGGCTTAATAGCAATCAGCCCCAGCATTTT.

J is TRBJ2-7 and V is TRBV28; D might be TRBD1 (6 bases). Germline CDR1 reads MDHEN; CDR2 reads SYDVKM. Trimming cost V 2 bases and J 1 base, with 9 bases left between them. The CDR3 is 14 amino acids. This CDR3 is CASSLPTGSYEQYF. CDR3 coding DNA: TGTGCCAGCAGTTTACCCACAGGGTCCTACGAGCAGTACTTC.

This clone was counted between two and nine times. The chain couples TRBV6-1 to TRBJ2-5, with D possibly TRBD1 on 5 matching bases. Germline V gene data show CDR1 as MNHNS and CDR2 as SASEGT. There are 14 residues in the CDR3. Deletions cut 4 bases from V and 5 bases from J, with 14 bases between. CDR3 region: CASSAAQAGETQYF. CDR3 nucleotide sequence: TGTGCCAGCAGTGCTGCCCAGGCAGGGGAGACCCAGTACTTC.

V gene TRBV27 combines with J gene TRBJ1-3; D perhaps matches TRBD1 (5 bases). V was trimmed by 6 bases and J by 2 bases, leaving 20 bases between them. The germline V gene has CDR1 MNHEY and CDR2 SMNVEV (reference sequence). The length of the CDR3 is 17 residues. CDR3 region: CASSSRSRTFPGNTIYF. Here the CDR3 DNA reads TGTGCCAGCAGCTCAAGGTCGAGGACATTTCCTGGAAACACCATATATTTT.

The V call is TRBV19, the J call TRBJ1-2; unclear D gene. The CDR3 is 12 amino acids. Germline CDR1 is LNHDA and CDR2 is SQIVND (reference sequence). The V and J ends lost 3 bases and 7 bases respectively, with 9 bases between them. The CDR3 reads CASSIRVGGYTF. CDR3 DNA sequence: TGTGCCAGTAGTATCCGGGTTGGTGGCTACACCTTC.

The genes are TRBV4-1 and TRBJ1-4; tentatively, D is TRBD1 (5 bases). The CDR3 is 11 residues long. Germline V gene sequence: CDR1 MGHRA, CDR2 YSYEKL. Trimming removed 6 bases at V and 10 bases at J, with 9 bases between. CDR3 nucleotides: TGCGCCAGCAGATCCACAGGAAAACTGTTTTTT. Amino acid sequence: CASRSTGKLFF.

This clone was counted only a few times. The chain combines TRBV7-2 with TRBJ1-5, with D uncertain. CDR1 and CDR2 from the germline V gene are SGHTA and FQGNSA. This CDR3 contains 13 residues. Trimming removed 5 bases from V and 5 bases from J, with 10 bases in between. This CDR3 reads CASSPPEHQPQHF. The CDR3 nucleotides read TGTGCCAGCAGCCCACCCGAGCATCAGCCCCAGCATTTT.

This chain's CDR3 is CASSFSGGEIYEQYF. In nucleotides, the CDR3 is TGTGCCAGCAGTTTCAGCGGGGGGGAAATCTACGAGCAGTACTTC. This chain connects TRBV6-6 to TRBJ2-7; 10 nucleotides match TRBD2. Looked up from germline, CDR1 is MNHNY and CDR2 is SVGAGI (reference sequence). V lost 4 bases and J lost 3; bases outside the gene matches: 6. The CDR3 spans 15 residues.